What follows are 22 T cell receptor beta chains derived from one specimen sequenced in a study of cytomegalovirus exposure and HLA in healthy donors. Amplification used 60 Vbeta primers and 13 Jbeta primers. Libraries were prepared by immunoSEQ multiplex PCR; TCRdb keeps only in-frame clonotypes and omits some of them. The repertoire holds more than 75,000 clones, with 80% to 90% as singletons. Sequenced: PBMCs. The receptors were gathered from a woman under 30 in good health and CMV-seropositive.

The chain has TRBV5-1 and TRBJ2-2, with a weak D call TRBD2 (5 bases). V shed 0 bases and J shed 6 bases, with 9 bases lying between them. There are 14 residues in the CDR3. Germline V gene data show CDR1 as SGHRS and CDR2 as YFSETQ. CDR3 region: CASSLESGAGELFF. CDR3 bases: TGCGCCAGCAGCTTGGAGAGCGGAGCCGGGGAGCTGTTTTTT.

The DNA for the CDR3 is TGTGCCAGCAGCTTGGCGGGACTAGCGGGAGTGTACAATGAGCAGTTCTTC. Protein: CASSLAGLAGVYNEQFF. The chain joins TRBV5-4 to TRBJ2-1; 14 positions agree with TRBD2. CDR1 and CDR2 (germline): SGHNT, YYREEE (reference sequence). The CDR3 is 17 residues long. Unmatched junction bases numbered 3, after V lost 0 bases and J lost 4 bases.

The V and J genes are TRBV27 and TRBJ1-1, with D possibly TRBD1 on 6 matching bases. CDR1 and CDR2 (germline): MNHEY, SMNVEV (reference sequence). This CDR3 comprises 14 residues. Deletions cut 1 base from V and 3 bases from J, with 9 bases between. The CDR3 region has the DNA TGTGCCAGCAGTTTATTGGGGGCCGACACTGAAGCTTTCTTT. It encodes CASSLLGADTEAFF.

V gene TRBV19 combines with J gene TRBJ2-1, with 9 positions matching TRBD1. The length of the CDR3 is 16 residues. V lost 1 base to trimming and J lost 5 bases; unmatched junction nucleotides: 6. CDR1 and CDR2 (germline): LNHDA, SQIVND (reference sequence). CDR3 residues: CASSIGFRDRDNEQFF. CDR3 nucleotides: TGTGCCAGTAGTATAGGTTTCCGGGACAGGGACAATGAGCAGTTCTTC.

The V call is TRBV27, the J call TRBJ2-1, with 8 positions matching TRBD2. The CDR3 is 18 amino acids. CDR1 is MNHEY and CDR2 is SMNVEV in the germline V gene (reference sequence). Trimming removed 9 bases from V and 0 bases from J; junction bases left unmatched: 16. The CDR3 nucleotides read TGTGCCAGTACGGGACTAGACGTTCTCGGGGCCTCCTACAATGAGCAGTTCTTC. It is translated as CASTGLDVLGASYNEQFF.

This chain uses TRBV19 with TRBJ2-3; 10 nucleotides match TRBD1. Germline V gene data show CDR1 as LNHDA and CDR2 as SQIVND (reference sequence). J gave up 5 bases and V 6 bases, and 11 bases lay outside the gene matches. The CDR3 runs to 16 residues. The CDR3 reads CASSVRQGALVDTQYF. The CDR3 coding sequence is TGTGCCAGTAGCGTCAGACAGGGGGCTTTGGTAGATACGCAGTATTTT.

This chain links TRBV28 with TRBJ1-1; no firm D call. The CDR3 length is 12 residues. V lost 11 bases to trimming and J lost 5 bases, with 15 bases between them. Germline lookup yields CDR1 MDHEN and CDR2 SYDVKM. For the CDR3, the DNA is TGTGCCGCGGGCCCCCTTGGGACTGAAGCTTTCTTT. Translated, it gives CAAGPLGTEAFF.

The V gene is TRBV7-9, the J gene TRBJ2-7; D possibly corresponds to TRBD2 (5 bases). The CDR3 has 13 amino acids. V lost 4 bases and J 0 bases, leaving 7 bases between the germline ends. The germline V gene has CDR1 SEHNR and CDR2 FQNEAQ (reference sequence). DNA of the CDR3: TGTGCCAGCAGCTCCGGACTCTCCTACGAGCAGTACTTC. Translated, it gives CASSSGLSYEQYF.

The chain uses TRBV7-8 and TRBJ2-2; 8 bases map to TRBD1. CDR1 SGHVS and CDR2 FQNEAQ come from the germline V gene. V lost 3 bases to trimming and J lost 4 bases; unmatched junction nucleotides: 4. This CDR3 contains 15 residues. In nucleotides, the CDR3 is TGTGCCAGCAGCTTCGGACAGGGTACCACCGGGGAGCTGTTTTTT. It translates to CASSFGQGTTGELFF.

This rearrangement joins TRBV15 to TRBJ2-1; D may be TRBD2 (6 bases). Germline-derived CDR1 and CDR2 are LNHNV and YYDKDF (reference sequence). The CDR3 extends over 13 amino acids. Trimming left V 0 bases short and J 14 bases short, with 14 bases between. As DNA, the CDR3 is TGTGCCACCAGCAGAGAGGAGGGGTTTGTCGAGTTCTTC. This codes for CATSREEGFVEFF. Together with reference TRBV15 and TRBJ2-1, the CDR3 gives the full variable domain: DAMVIQNPRYQVTQFGKPVTLSCSQTLNHNVMYWYQQKSSQAPKLLFHYYDKDFNNEADTPDNFQSRRPNTSFCFLDIRSPGLGDTAMYLCATSREEGFVEFFGPGTRLTVL.

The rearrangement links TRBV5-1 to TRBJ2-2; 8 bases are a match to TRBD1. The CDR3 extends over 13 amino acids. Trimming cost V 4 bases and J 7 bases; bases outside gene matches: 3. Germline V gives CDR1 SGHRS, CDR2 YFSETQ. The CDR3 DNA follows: TGCGCCAGCAGCAGGACAGGGAACGGGGAGCTGTTTTTT. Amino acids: CASSRTGNGELFF.

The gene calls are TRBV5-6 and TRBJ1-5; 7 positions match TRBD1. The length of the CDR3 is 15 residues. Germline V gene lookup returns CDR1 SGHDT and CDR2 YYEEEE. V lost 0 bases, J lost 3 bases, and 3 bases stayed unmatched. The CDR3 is CASSLGGGPNQPQHF. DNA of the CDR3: TGTGCCAGCAGCTTGGGAGGGGGCCCCAATCAGCCCCAGCATTTT.

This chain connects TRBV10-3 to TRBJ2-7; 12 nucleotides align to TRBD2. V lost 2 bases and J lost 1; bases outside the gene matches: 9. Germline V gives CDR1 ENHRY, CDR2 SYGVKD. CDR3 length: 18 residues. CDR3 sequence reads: CAISEKTSGGPRSYEQYF. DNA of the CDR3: TGTGCCATCAGTGAGAAGACTAGCGGGGGCCCCAGATCCTACGAGCAGTACTTC.

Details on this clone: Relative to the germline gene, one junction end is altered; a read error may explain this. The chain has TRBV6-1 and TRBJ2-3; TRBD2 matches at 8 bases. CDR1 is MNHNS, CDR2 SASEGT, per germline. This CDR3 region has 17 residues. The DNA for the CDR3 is TGTGCCAGCAGCGAAGGAGGGTATAGCGGGGACCCAGATACGCAGTATTTT. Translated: CASSEGGYSGDPDTQYF.

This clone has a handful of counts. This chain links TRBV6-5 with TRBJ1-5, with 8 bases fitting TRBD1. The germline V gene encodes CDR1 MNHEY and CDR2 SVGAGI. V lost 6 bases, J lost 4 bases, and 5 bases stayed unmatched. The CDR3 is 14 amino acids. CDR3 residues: CASSLQGANQPQHF. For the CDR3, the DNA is TGTGCCAGCAGCCTGCAGGGGGCAAATCAGCCCCAGCATTTT.

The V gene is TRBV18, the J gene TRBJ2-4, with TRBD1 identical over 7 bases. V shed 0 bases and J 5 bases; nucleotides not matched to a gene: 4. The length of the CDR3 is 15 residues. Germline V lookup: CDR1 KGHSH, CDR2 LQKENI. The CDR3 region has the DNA TGTGCCAGCTCACCACCGTCGGGACAGCAAAACATTCAGTACTTC. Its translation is CASSPPSGQQNIQYF.

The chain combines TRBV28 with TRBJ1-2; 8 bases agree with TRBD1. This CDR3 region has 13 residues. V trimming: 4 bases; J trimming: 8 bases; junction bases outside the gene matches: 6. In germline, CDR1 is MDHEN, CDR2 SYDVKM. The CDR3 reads CASSSGQAGGYTF. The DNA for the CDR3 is TGTGCCAGCAGTTCGGGACAGGCAGGGGGCTACACCTTC.

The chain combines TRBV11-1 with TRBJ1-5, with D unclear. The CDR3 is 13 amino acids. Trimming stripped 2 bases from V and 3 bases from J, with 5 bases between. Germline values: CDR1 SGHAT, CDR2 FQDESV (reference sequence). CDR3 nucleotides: TGTGCCAGCAGCTTATCGTTCAATCAGCCCCAGCATTTT. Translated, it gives CASSLSFNQPQHF. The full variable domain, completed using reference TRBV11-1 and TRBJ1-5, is EAEVAQSPRYKITEKSQAVAFWCDPISGHATLYWYRQILGQGPELLVQFQDESVVDDSQLPKDRFSAERLKGVDSTLKIQPAELGDSAMYLCASSLSFNQPQHFGDGTRLSIL.

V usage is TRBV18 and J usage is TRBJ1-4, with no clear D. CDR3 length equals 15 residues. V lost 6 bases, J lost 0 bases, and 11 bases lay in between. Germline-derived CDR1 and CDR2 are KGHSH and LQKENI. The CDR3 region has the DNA TGTGCCAGCTCTTTCGGAGCCGCAACTAATGAAAAACTGTTTTTT. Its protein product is CASSFGAATNEKLFF. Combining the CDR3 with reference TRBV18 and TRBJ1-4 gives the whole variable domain NAGVMQNPRHLVRRRGQEARLRCSPMKGHSHVYWYRQLPEEGLKFMVYLQKENIIDESGMPKERFSAEFPKEGPSILRIQQVVRGDSAAYFCASSFGAATNEKLFFGSGTQLSVL.

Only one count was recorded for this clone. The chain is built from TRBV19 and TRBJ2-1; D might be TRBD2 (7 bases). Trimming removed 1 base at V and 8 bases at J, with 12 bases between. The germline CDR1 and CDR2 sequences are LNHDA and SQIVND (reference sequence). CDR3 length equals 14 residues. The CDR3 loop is CASSIGGGAYEQFF. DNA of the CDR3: TGTGCCAGTAGTATAGGTGGGGGGGCGTATGAGCAGTTCTTC.

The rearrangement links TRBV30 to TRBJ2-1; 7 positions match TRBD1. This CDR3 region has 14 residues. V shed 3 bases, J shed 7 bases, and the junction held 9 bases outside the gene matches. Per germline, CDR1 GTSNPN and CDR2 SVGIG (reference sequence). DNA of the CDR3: TGTGCCTGGAGGACGGGACGACAGGGAAATGAGCAGTTCTTC. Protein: CAWRTGRQGNEQFF.

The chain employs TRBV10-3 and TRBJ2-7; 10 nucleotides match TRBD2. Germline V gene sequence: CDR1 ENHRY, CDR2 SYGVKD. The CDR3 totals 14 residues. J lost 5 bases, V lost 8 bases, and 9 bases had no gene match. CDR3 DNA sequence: TGTGCCATCGGACTAACTGGGACTAGCGACGAGCAGTACTTC. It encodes CAIGLTGTSDEQYF.